A selection of T cell receptor beta chains follows, all from one sample in a study of blood T cells in healthy people across ages. TCRdb analysed the 5' RACE reads with MiXCR anew, one entry per CDR3 protein. The sample lists hundreds of thousands of distinct CDR3 sequences, under 25% seen once, with roughly 3.6% in the top ten. Sequenced sample: blood. Receptors originate from a man between 65 and 85 years old in good health. CDR3s include the opening cysteine and the closing phenylalanine or tryptophan. The order of the fields is clone size, D gene, J gene, V gene, CDR3 DNA, CDR3 protein. D genes are given only for firm matches. The size of a clone is reported for some rows only, either as once, few or many, or as a class for expanded clones.

- | - | TRBJ2-7 | TRBV20-1 | TGCAGTGCTAGAGATTATAGGGCGGACGAGCAGTACTTC | CSARDYRADEQYF
once | - | TRBJ1-2 | TRBV6-5 | TGTGCCAGCAGCCCTGGACACCGCTATGGCTACACCTTC | CASSPGHRYGYTF
many | - | TRBJ2-2 | TRBV6-5 | TGTGCCAGCAGTTACCCTGAGCGGGAGCTGTTTTTT | CASSYPERELFF
few | TRBD1 | TRBJ2-5 | TRBV2 | TGTGCCAGCAGTGACTCAGGGGGCTCAGAGACCCAGTACTTC | CASSDSGGSETQYF
few | - | TRBJ1-5 | TRBV6-2/TRBV6-3 | TGTGCCAGCAGCCTCGGTGGGCCCCAGCATTTT | CASSLGGPQHF
- | TRBD2 | TRBJ2-3 | TRBV2 | TGTGCCAGCAGTGACCAGGCGGGAGGGCCGGATACGCAGTATTTT | CASSDQAGGPDTQYF
- | TRBD2 | TRBJ2-1 | TRBV20-1 | TGCAGTGCCTTTCCGGGACTAGCGGGTGTTGAGCAGTTCTTC | CSAFPGLAGVEQFF
few | TRBD2 | TRBJ2-5 | TRBV20-1 | TGCAGTGCTAGAGACCATGCTAGCGGGAGGGCTTACGAGACCCAGTACTTC | CSARDHASGRAYETQYF
few | TRBD2 | TRBJ2-4 | TRBV6-1 | TGTGCCAGCAGTCCCCAACTAGCGGGAGGAGGGAGAAACATTCAGTACTTC | CASSPQLAGGGRNIQYF
- | - | TRBJ2-2 | TRBV4-1 | TGCGCCAGCAGCCACCAAGTTAGAGGGCGGACCGGGGAGCTGTTTTTT | CASSHQVRGRTGELFF
few | TRBD2 | TRBJ2-1 | TRBV18 | TGTGCCAGTGCAACTAGCGACTCCTACAATGAGCAGTTCTTC | CASATSDSYNEQFF